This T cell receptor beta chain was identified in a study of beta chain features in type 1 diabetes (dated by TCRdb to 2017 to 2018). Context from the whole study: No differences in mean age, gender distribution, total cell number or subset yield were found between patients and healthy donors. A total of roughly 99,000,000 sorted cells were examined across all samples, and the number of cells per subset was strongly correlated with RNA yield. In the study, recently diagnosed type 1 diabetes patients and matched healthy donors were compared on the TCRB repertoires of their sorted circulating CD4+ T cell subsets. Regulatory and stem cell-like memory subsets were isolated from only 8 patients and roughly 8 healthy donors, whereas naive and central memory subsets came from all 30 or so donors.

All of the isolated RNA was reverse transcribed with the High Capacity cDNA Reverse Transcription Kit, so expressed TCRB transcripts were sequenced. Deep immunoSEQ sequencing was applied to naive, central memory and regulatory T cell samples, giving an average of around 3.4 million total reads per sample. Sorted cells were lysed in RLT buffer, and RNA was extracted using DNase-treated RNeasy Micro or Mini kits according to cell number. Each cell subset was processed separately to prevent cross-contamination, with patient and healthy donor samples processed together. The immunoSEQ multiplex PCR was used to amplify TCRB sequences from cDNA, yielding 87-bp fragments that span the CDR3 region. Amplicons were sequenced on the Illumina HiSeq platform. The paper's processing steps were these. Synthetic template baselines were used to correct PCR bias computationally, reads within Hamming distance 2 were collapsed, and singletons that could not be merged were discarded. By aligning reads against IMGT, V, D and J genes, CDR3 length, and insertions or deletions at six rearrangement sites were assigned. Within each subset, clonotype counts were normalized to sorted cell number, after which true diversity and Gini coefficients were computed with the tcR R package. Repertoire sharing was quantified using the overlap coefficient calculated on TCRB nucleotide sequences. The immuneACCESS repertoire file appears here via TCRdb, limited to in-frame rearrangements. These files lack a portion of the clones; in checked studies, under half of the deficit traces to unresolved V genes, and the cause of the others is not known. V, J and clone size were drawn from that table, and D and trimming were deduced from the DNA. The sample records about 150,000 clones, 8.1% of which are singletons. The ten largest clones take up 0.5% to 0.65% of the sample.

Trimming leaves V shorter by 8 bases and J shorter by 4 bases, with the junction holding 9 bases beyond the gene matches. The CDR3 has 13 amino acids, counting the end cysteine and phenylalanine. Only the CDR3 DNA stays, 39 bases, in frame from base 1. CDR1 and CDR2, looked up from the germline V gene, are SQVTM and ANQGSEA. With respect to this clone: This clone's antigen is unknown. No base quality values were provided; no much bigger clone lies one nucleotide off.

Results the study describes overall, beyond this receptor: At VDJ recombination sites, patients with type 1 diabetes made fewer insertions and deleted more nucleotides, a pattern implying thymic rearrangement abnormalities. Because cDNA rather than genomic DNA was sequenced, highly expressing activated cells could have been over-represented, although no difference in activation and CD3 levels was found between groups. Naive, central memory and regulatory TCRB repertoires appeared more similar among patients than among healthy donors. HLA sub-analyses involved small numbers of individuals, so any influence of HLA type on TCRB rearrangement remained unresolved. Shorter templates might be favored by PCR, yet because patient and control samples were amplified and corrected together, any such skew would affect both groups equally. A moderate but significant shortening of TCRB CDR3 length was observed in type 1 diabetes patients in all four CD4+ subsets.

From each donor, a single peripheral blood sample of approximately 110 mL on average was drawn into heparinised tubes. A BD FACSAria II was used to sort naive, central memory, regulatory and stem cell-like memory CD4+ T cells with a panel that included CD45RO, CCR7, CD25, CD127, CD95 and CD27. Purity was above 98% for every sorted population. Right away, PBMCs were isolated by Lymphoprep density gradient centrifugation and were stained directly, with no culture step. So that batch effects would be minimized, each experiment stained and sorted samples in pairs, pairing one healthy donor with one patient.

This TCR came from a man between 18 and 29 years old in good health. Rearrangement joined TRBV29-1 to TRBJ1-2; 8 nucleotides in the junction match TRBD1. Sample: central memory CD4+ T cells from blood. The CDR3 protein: CSLKTGAAYGYTF. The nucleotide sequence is TGCAGCCTAAAGACAGGGGCGGCCTATGGCTACACCTTC. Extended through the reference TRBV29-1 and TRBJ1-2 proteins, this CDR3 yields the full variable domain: SAVISQKPSRDICQRGTSLTIQCQVDSQVTMMFWYRQQPGQSLTLIATANQGSEATYESGFVIDKFPISRPNLTFSTLTVSNMSPEDSSIYLCSLKTGAAYGYTFGSGTRLTVV.